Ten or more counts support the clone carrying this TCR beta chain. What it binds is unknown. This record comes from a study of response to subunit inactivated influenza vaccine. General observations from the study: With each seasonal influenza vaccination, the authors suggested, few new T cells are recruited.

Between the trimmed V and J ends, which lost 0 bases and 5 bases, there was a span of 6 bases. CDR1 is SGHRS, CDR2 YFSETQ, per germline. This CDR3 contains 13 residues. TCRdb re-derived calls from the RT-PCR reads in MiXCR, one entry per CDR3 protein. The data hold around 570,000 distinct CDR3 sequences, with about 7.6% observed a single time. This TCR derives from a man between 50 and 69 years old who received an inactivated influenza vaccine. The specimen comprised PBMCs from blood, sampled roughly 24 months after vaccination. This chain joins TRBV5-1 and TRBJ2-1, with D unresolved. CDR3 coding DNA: TGCGCCAGCAGCTTGGGCGATAACAATGAGCAGTTCTTC. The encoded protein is CASSLGDNNEQFF.